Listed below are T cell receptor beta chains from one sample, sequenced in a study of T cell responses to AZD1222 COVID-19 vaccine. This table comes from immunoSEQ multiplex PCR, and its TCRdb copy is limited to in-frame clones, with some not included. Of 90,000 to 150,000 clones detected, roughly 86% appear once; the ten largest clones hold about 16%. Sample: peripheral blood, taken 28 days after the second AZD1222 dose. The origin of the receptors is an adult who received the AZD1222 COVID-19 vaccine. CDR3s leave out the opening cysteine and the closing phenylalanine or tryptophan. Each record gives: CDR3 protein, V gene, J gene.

CDR3 protein: ASSSPLGVGYTEAF
V gene: TRBV27
J gene: TRBJ1-1

CDR3 protein: ASRGIEQF
V gene: TRBV27
J gene: TRBJ2-1

CDR3 protein: ASSSDRVLDGYT
V gene: TRBV2
J gene: TRBJ1-2

CDR3 protein: ASSQEWGWVNEQF
V gene: TRBV3-1/TRBV3-2
J gene: TRBJ2-1

CDR3 protein: ASRPSGSSGELF
V gene: TRBV27
J gene: TRBJ2-2

CDR3 protein: ASRLSGTGIEKLF
V gene: TRBV19
J gene: TRBJ1-4

CDR3 protein: ATSRDKEGGLNQPQH
V gene: TRBV15
J gene: TRBJ1-5

CDR3 protein: ASSLGGTYEQY
V gene: TRBV5-4
J gene: TRBJ2-7

CDR3 protein: ASSLFPDQPQH
V gene: TRBV7-3
J gene: TRBJ1-5

CDR3 protein: AITGQVNTEAF
V gene: TRBV10-3
J gene: TRBJ1-1

CDR3 protein: ASSSTGLADRNEQF
V gene: TRBV28
J gene: TRBJ2-1

CDR3 protein: ASSLVRGDTEAF
V gene: TRBV5-6
J gene: TRBJ1-1

CDR3 protein: ASSMGGGSSYEQY
V gene: TRBV28
J gene: TRBJ2-7

CDR3 protein: ASSITDGPYGYT
V gene: TRBV19
J gene: TRBJ1-2

CDR3 protein: ASSRQETQY
V gene: TRBV5-6
J gene: TRBJ2-5

CDR3 protein: ASSQPLRNTGELF
V gene: TRBV3-1/TRBV3-2
J gene: TRBJ2-2

CDR3 protein: ASSIILENYGYT
V gene: TRBV19
J gene: TRBJ1-2

CDR3 protein: ASRGASNWPGELF
V gene: TRBV7-3
J gene: TRBJ2-2

CDR3 protein: ASSPGVAGEGGTQY
V gene: TRBV6-2/TRBV6-3
J gene: TRBJ2-3

CDR3 protein: ASSLSYRGLGYT
V gene: TRBV27
J gene: TRBJ1-2

CDR3 protein: ASSPGTGASYGYT
V gene: TRBV7-9
J gene: TRBJ1-2

CDR3 protein: ASSATNGNTIY
V gene: TRBV2
J gene: TRBJ1-3